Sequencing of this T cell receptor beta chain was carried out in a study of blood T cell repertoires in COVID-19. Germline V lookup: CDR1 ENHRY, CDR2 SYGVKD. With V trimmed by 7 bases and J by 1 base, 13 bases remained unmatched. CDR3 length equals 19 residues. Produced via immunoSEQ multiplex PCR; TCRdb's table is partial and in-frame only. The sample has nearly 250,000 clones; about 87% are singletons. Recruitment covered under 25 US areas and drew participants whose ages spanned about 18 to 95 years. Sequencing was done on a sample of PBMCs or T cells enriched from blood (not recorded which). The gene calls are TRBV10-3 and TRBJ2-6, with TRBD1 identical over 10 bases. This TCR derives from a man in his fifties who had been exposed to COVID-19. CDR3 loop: CAITGGQGVKESGANVLTF. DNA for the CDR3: TGTGCCATCACCGGCGGACAGGGGGTGAAAGAGTCTGGGGCCAACGTCCTGACTTTC.